One and the same sample provided the 27 T cell receptor beta chains below, sequenced in a study of cytomegalovirus exposure and HLA in healthy donors (dated by TCRdb to 2016 to 2017). The library came from the immunoSEQ multiplex PCR assay. The multiplex PCR relied on a mix of 60 forward primers for TCR Vbeta segments and 13 reverse primers for TCR Jbeta segments. TCRdb stores this immuneACCESS table with in-frame sequences only. Part of the clones is absent; in the studies checked, under half of the shortfall reflects unresolved V genes, and no reason is known for the rest. The sample table holds 150,000 to 200,000 clones, of which around 80% were seen once. Of the sample, 4% to 4.5% is held by the ten largest clones. The material sequenced was PBMCs. All receptors come from a woman aged 25 to 39 in good health and CMV-seropositive.

The chain uses TRBV18 and TRBJ1-2; D may be TRBD1 (6 bases). Looked up from germline, CDR1 is KGHSH and CDR2 is LQKENI. This CDR3 is built from 14 residues. V was trimmed by 6 bases and J by 8 bases, leaving 19 bases between them. The CDR3 sequence is CASSQEQGAEGYTF. The CDR3 region has the DNA TGTGCCAGCTCGCAAGAACAGGGCGCGGAAGGCTACACCTTC.

The chain carries TRBV28 and TRBJ1-1; no firm D call. The CDR3 loop spans 14 amino acids. Between the trimmed V and J ends, which lost 3 bases and 5 bases, there was a span of 13 bases. The germline CDR1 and CDR2 sequences are MDHEN and SYDVKM. Written as DNA, the CDR3 is TGTGCCAGCAGTTTTCGGTCGAGAGGTACTGAAGCTTTCTTT. Its translation: CASSFRSRGTEAFF.

This clone turned up a few times. The chain is built from TRBV7-2 and TRBJ2-3; 9 bases are a match to TRBD2. Germline loops: CDR1 SGHTA, CDR2 FQGNSA. The CDR3 runs 16 residues. V shed 3 bases, J shed 9 bases, and the junction held 13 bases outside the gene matches. Here the CDR3 reads CASSFRGLAGVGTQYF. CDR3 sequence (DNA): TGTGCCAGCAGCTTCCGGGGATTAGCGGGGGTAGGGACGCAGTATTTT.

J is TRBJ2-2 and V is TRBV5-1; 12 bases fit TRBD2. This CDR3 comprises 15 residues. V was clipped by 4 bases and J by 5 bases; unmatched bases: 3. Germline lookup yields CDR1 SGHRS and CDR2 YFSETQ. The DNA of the CDR3 is TGCGCCAGCAGCAGACTAGCGGGAGATACCGGGGAGCTGTTTTTT. Amino acid sequence: CASSRLAGDTGELFF. The whole variable domain, remainder taken from reference TRBV5-1 and TRBJ2-2, is KAGVTQTPRYLIKTRGQQVTLSCSPISGHRSVSWYQQTPGQGLQFLFEYFSETQRNKGNFPGRFSGRQFSNSRSEMNVSTLELGDSALYLCASSRLAGDTGELFFGEGSRLTVL.

The rearrangement joins TRBV30 to TRBJ2-1; D gene uncertain. Germline V gene lookup returns CDR1 GTSNPN and CDR2 SVGIG (reference sequence). The CDR3 consists of 10 residues. The germline V and J ends were trimmed by 4 bases and 8 bases, with 6 bases remaining between them. CDR3 region: CAWNSDEQFF. CDR3 DNA sequence: TGTGCCTGGAATTCCGATGAGCAGTTCTTC.

On this clone: Its ends do not fully match the called genes, so a read error is possible. This same CDR3 is encoded by further DNA sequences in the sample. The chain joins TRBV7-2 to TRBJ1-1; 7 nucleotides align to TRBD1. This CDR3 has 13 amino acids. The germline V gene encodes CDR1 SGHTA and CDR2 FQGNSA. In DNA form, the CDR3 reads TGTGCCAGCAGCCCCCTAGGGGGCACTGAAGCCTTCTTT. Encoded protein: CASSPLGGTEAFF.

This rearrangement joins TRBV18 to TRBJ2-7; D is possibly TRBD1 (5 bases). The length of the CDR3 is 13 residues. Germline values: CDR1 KGHSH, CDR2 LQKENI. V was clipped by 1 base and J by 3 bases, with 7 bases between them. The CDR3, as DNA: TGTGCCAGCTCACCACAGGGGCGCTACGAGCAGTACTTC. Protein: CASSPQGRYEQYF.

The rearrangement links TRBV19 to TRBJ1-5; no clear D gene. Trimming removed 3 bases at V and 0 bases at J, with 9 bases between. This CDR3 comprises 15 residues. CDR1 is LNHDA, CDR2 SQIVND, per germline (reference sequence). CDR3: CASSIWSYSNQPQHF. The CDR3 DNA is TGTGCCAGTAGTATTTGGAGCTATAGCAATCAGCCCCAGCATTTT.

V is TRBV7-2 and J is TRBJ1-5, with D unclear. V was cut by 4 bases and J by 3 bases, with 16 bases left in between. CDR1 SGHTA and CDR2 FQGNSA come from the germline V gene. The CDR3 covers 16 residues. The CDR3 region is CASSSGSAGINQPQHF. DNA for the CDR3: TGTGCCAGCAGCTCCGGTTCTGCGGGCATCAATCAGCCCCAGCATTTT.

The J gene is TRBJ2-3, the V gene TRBV18; 7 positions match TRBD2. Losses at the gene ends were 9 bases for V and 3 bases for J; bases not matched to a gene: 6. CDR1 KGHSH and CDR2 LQKENI come from the germline V gene. This CDR3 contains 13 residues. CDR3 nucleotide sequence: TGTGCCAGTGCGGCGGGAGAGACAGATACGCAGTATTTT. The encoded protein is CASAAGETDTQYF.

The chain couples TRBV11-3 to TRBJ2-3; 7 nucleotides agree with TRBD2. V lost 3 bases, J lost 1 base, and 4 bases stayed unmatched. The CDR3 consists of 15 residues. The germline gives CDR1 SGHNT, CDR2 YENEEA. The CDR3 DNA reads as TGTGCCAGCAGCTTCAGCGGGATTGGCACAGATACGCAGTATTTT. The encoded protein is CASSFSGIGTDTQYF.

The V call is TRBV4-3, the J call TRBJ2-7; D is possibly TRBD1 (7 bases). The CDR3 loop spans 15 amino acids. Germline CDR1 and CDR2: LGHNA and YSLEER. The ends were cut back, 2 bases at V and 0 bases at J, with 11 bases in the middle. The CDR3 region is CASSQSRDSSYEQYF. As DNA, the CDR3 is TGCGCCAGCAGCCAATCGCGGGACAGCTCCTACGAGCAGTACTTC.

About this clone: The same CDR3 is also encoded by other DNA sequences in this sample. The genes are TRBV2 and TRBJ2-7, with TRBD2 as a possible D gene (5 bases). The CDR3 loop spans 12 amino acids. The germline gives CDR1 SNHLY, CDR2 FYNNEI. Trimming cost V 4 bases and J 3 bases, with 7 bases left between them. CDR3 sequence reads: CASSVRGYEQYF. The CDR3 DNA reads TGTGCCAGCAGTGTCCGGGGCTACGAGCAGTACTTC. The whole variable domain, remainder taken from reference TRBV2 and TRBJ2-7, is EPEVTQTPSHQVTQMGQEVILRCVPISNHLYFYWYRQILGQKVEFLVSFYNNEISEKSEIFDDQFSVERPDGSNFTLKIRSTKLEDSAMYFCASSVRGYEQYFGPGTRLTVT.

The chain joins TRBV11-2 to TRBJ2-1; 9 bases fit TRBD2. This CDR3 is 15 amino acids long. Germline V CDR1 and CDR2: SGHAT, FQNNGV. The V and J ends lost 8 bases and 2 bases, in that order; junction bases with no gene match: 7. The CDR3 here is CASAGGRVPYNEQFF. DNA of the CDR3: TGTGCCAGCGCGGGGGGGCGGGTACCCTACAATGAGCAGTTCTTC.

The rearrangement uses TRBV7-8 and TRBJ2-3; D gene uncertain. Germline V gene data show CDR1 as SGHVS and CDR2 as FQNEAQ. V was trimmed by 5 bases and J by 1 base, leaving 16 bases between them. The CDR3 length is 16 residues. DNA of the CDR3: TGTGCCAGCAGCCGACTCCAGCTTGCAGGCACAGATACGCAGTATTTT. This translates into CASSRLQLAGTDTQYF.

J is TRBJ1-2 and V is TRBV7-9; tentatively, D is TRBD1 (5 bases). Germline CDR1 SEHNR, CDR2 FQNEAQ (reference sequence). There are 13 residues in the CDR3. Trimming shortened V by 4 bases and J by 4 bases, and 10 bases separated the two germline ends. This CDR3 reads CASSYGQSYGYTF. CDR3 in DNA: TGTGCCAGCAGCTACGGACAAAGCTATGGCTACACCTTC. Full variable domain (outside the CDR3, taken from reference TRBV7-9 and TRBJ1-2): DTGVSQNPRHKITKRGQNVTFRCDPISEHNRLYWYRQTLGQGPEFLTYFQNEAQLEKSRLLSDRFSAERPKGSFSTLEIQRTEQGDSAMYLCASSYGQSYGYTFGSGTRLTVV.

The chain uses TRBV9 and TRBJ2-7; D is possibly TRBD1 (6 bases). Germline lookup yields CDR1 SGDLS and CDR2 YYNGEE. The CDR3 is 17 amino acids. V lost 0 bases and J lost 1, with 17 bases in between. CDR3 loop: CASSVGDTRSESYEQYF. Written as DNA, the CDR3 is TGTGCCAGCAGCGTAGGGGACACGCGGTCGGAATCCTACGAGCAGTACTTC.

This sequence joins TRBV5-5 and TRBJ2-7; TRBD1 matches at 7 bases. Trimming at V came to 0 bases and at J to 0 bases, leaving 6 bases not matched to a gene. This CDR3 has 16 amino acids. CDR1 is SGHKS and CDR2 is YYEKEE in the germline V gene (reference sequence). This chain's CDR3 is CASSLEQGPSSYEQYF. DNA for the CDR3: TGTGCCAGCAGCTTGGAACAGGGGCCTAGCTCCTACGAGCAGTACTTC.

This sequence joins TRBV6-5 and TRBJ2-4, with TRBD1 matching over 8 bases. CDR1 and CDR2 (germline): MNHEY, SVGAGI. V lost 6 bases to trimming and J lost 3 bases; unmatched junction nucleotides: 4. The CDR3 extends over 14 amino acids. The CDR3 here is CASSPGGGKNIQYF. In DNA, the CDR3 is TGTGCCAGCAGCCCAGGGGGCGGCAAAAACATTCAGTACTTC.

V usage is TRBV6-5 and J usage is TRBJ2-1; 12 bases fit TRBD2. CDR3 length: 10 residues. The V gene end was trimmed by 10 bases and the J gene end by 15 bases; junction bases not matched to a gene: 4. In germline, CDR1 is MNHEY, CDR2 SVGAGI. The CDR3 nucleotides are TGTGCCACCCTAGCGGGAGGGCTGTTCTTC. Translation gives CATLAGGLFF.

This clone occurred once. This chain connects TRBV7-6 to TRBJ2-5; 7 bases line up with TRBD2. The J segment lost 8 bases and the V segment lost 0 bases, leaving 9 bases of the junction unmatched. Germline V gene lookup returns CDR1 SGHVS and CDR2 FNYEAQ. The CDR3 is 15 residues long. CDR3 coding DNA: TGTGCCAGCAGCTTAGCGGGACTAAGGTTTCAAACCCAGTACTTC. Its protein is CASSLAGLRFQTQYF.

The rearrangement joins TRBV5-6 to TRBJ2-7, with TRBD1 identical over 7 bases. The ends lost 4 bases at V and 3 bases at J; junction bases unmatched: 7. The CDR3 consists of 14 residues. Germline V gives CDR1 SGHDT, CDR2 YYEEEE. The CDR3 is CASSLQGNGYEQYF. The CDR3, as DNA: TGTGCCAGCAGCCTACAGGGGAACGGCTACGAGCAGTACTTC.

This clone was counted only a few times. The chain is built from TRBV6-6 and TRBJ1-5; D might be TRBD1 (6 bases). This CDR3 has 15 amino acids. CDR1 is MNHNY, CDR2 SVGAGI, per germline (reference sequence). Trimming cost V 7 bases and J 0 bases, with 13 bases left between them. The CDR3 nucleotides are TGTGCCAGCATCGCCACAGGGTTTAGCAATCAGCCCCAGCATTTT. As protein: CASIATGFSNQPQHF.

The chain has TRBV6-5 and TRBJ2-5, with unresolved D. The CDR3 covers 11 residues. With 8 bases removed from V and 5 bases from J, the gap between germline ends came to 9 bases. CDR1 MNHEY and CDR2 SVGAGI come from the germline V gene. For the CDR3, the DNA is TGTGCCAGCGTTCAGCGTGAGACCCAGTACTTC. The encoded protein is CASVQRETQYF.

The CDR3 region has the DNA TGTGCCAGCAGCTTAGTCGGGGGGGATGCTTACGAGCAGTACTTC. It encodes CASSLVGGDAYEQYF. The chain joins TRBV7-6 to TRBJ2-7, with 8 bases identical to TRBD2. CDR1 is SGHVS, CDR2 FNYEAQ, per germline. J gave up 4 bases and V 1 base, and 6 bases lay outside the gene matches. The CDR3 is 15 amino acids.

This clone has only one observation. The chain links TRBV6-4 to TRBJ2-3; 7 bases line up with TRBD1. Germline lookup yields CDR1 MRHNA and CDR2 SNTAGT. Trimming cost V 3 bases and J 2 bases; bases outside gene matches: 5. The CDR3 contains 15 residues. CDR3 sequence (DNA): TGTGCCAGCAGTGATGAGGGGGCGGACACAGATACGCAGTATTTT. It is translated as CASSDEGADTDTQYF.

V and J are TRBV6-5 and TRBJ1-2, with a weak D call TRBD1 (5 bases). V was pared by 5 bases and J by 4 bases, with 17 bases between. CDR1 is MNHEY and CDR2 is SVGAGI in the germline V gene. The length of the CDR3 is 15 residues. DNA for the CDR3: TGTGCCAGCAGTCCCGCCGGCAGGGAGGGCTATGGCTACACCTTC. It is translated as CASSPAGREGYGYTF.